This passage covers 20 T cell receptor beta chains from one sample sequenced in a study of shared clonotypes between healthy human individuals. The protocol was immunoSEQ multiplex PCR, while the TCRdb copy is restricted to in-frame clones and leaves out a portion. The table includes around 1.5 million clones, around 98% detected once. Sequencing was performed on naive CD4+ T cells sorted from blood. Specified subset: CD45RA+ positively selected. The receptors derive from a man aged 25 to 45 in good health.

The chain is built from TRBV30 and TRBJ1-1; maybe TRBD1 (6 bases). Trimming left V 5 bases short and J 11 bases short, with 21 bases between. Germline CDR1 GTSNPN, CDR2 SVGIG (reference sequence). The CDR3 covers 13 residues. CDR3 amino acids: CAWGQTTTARAFF. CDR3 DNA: TGTGCCTGGGGACAGACTACGACGGCACGGGCTTTCTTT.

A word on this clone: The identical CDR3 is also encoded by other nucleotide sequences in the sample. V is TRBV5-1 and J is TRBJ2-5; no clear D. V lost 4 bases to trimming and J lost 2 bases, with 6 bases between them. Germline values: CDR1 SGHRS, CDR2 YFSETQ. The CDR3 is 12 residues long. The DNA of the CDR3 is TGCGCCAGCAGCCTATCTCAAGAGACCCAGTACTTC. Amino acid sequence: CASSLSQETQYF.

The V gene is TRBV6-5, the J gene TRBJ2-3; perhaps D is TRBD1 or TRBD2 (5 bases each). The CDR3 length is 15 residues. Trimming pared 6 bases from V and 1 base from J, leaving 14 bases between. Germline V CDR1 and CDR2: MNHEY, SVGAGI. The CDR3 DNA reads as TGTGCCAGCAGGTCGGGGCGTCCGGGCACAGATACGCAGTATTTT. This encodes CASRSGRPGTDTQYF.

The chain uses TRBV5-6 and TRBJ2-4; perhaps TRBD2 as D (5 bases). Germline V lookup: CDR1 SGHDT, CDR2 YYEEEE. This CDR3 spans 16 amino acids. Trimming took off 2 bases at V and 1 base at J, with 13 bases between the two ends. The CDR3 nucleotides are TGTGCCAGCAGCTTTCGGGGTGTGTCGGCCAAAAACATTCAGTACTTC. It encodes CASSFRGVSAKNIQYF.

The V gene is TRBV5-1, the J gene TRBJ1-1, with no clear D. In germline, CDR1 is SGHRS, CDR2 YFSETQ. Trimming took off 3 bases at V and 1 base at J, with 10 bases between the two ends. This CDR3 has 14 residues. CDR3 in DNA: TGCGCCAGCAGCTCAGCGAGCGGGAACACTGAAGCTTTCTTT. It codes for CASSSASGNTEAFF.

This chain's CDR3 is CASSPRTSGTNYEQYF. As DNA, the CDR3 is TGTGCCAGCAGCCCTAGGACTAGCGGGACGAACTACGAGCAGTACTTC. The chain combines TRBV7-8 with TRBJ2-7; 12 positions match TRBD2. CDR1 and CDR2 (germline): SGHVS, FQNEAQ. CDR3 length: 16 residues. Trimming took 5 bases from V and 3 from J; bases not matched to a gene: 8.

This CDR3 is CASSDQPTDTQYF. CDR3 nucleotide sequence: TGTGCCAGCAGTGACCAACCCACAGATACGCAGTATTTT. The chain has TRBV6-4 and TRBJ2-3; D not certain. Per the germline V gene, CDR1 is MRHNA and CDR2 is SNTAGT. With 2 bases removed from V and 2 bases from J, the gap between germline ends came to 5 bases. This CDR3 is built from 13 residues.

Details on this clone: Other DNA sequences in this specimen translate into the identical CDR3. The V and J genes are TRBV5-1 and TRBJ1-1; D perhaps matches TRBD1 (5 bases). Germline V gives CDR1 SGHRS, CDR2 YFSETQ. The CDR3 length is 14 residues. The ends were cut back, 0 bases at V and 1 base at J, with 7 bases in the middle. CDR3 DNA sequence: TGCGCCAGCAGCTTGGTGGGGACGAACACTGAAGCTTTCTTT. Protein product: CASSLVGTNTEAFF.

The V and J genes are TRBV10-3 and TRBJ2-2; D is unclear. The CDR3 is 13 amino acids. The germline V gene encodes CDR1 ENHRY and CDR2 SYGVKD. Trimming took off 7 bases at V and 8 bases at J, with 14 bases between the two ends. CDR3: CAIKDPRSGELFF. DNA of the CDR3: TGTGCCATCAAGGACCCCCGATCTGGGGAGCTGTTTTTT.

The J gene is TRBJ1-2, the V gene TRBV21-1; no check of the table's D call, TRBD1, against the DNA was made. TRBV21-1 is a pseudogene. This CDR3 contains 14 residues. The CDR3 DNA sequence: TGTGCCAGCAGCAAACCCCGGGACAGGCGCTTCTACACCTTC. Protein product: CASSKPRDRRFYTF.

CDR3 in amino acids: CASSGVFSGIRTGELFF. DNA for the CDR3: TGTGCCAGCAGTGGAGTTTTTAGCGGGATTCGTACCGGGGAGCTGTTTTTT. The chain combines TRBV6-1 with TRBJ2-2; 8 bases map to TRBD2. The trim removed 4 bases at V and 5 bases at J, leaving 12 bases unmatched. CDR1 is MNHNS and CDR2 is SASEGT in the germline V gene. The CDR3 extends over 17 amino acids.

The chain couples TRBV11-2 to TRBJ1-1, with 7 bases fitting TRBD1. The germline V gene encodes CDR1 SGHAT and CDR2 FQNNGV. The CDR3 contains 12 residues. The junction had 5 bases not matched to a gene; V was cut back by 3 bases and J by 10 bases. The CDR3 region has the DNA TGTGCCAGCAGCTTTAGAGGGGGCTCAGCTTTCTTT. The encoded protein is CASSFRGGSAFF.

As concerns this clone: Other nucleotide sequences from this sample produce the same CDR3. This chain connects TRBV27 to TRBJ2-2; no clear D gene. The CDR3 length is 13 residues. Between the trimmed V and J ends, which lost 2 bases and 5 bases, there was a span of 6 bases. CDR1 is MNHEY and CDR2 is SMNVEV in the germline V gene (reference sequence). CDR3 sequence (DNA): TGTGCCAGCAGTTTAGTGGGAACCGGGGAGCTGTTTTTT. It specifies CASSLVGTGELFF.

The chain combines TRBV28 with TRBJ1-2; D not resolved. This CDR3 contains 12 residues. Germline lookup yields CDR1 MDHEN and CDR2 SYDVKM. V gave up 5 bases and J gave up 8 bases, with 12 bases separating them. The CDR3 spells CASSPLPSGYTF. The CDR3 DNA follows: TGTGCCAGCAGTCCACTACCCTCCGGCTACACCTTC.

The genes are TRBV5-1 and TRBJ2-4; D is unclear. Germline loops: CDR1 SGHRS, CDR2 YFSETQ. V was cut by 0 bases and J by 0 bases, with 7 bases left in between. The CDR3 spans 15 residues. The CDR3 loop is CASSLEGIAKNIQYF. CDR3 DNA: TGCGCCAGCAGCTTGGAAGGGATAGCCAAAAACATTCAGTACTTC.

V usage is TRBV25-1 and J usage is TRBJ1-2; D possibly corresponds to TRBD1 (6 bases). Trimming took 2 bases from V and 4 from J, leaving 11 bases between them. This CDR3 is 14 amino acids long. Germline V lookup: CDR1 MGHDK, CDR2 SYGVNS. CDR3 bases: TGTGCCAGCAGTGAACTACAGGGAGGCTATGGCTACACCTTC. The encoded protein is CASSELQGGYGYTF.

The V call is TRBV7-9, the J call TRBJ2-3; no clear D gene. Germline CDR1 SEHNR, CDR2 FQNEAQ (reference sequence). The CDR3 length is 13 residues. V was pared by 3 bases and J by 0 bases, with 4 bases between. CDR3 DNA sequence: TGTGCCAGCAGCTTCGACAGCACAGATACGCAGTATTTT. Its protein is CASSFDSTDTQYF.

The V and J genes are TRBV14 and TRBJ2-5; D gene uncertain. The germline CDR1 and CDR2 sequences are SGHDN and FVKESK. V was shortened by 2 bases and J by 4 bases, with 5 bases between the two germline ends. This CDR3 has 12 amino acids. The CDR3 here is CASSQKIETQYF. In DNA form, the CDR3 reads TGTGCCAGCAGCCAAAAGATAGAGACCCAGTACTTC.

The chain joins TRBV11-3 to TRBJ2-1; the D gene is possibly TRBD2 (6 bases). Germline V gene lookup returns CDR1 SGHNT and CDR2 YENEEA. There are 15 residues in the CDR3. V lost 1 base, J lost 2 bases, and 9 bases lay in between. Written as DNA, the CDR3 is TGTGCCAGCAGCTTAGTGACGGGAGCCTACAATGAGCAGTTCTTC. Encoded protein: CASSLVTGAYNEQFF. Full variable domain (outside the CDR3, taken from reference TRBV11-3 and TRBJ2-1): EAGVVQSPRYKIIEKKQPVAFWCNPISGHNTLYWYLQNLGQGPELLIRYENEEAVDDSQLPKDRFSAERLKGVDSTLKIQPAELGDSAVYLCASSLVTGAYNEQFFGPGTRLTVL.

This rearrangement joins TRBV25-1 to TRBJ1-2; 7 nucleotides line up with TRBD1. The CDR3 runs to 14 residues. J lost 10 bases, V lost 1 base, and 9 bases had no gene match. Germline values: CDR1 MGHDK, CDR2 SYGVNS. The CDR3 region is CASSEFTSQGVYTF. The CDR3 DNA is TGTGCCAGCAGTGAATTTACAAGTCAGGGGGTCTACACCTTC.